The rows below give T cell receptor beta chains drawn from one sample of a study of blood T cell repertoires in COVID-19. Data came from immunoSEQ multiplex PCR; TCRdb stores just in-frame clones and leaves some out. This sample has some 90,000 clones, with around four fifths found just once. Sequenced sample: peripheral blood. These receptors all come from a human donor in a cohort sampled during active COVID-19. Each CDR3 is given with its conserved first and last residue. The order of the fields is J gene, D gene, V gene, clone size, CDR3 length, CDR3 protein, CDR3 DNA. The D gene is left open where the match is weak. Some rows mark clone size as missing; the rest say once, few, many or name a class of expanded clone.

j_gene: TRBJ2-2; d_gene: -; v_gene: TRBV6-2/TRBV6-3; abundance: -; len: 15; CDR3aa: CASSYSLVGTGELFF; CDR3nt: TGTGCCAGCAGTTACTCTCTCGTCGGCACCGGGGAGCTGTTTTTT
j_gene: TRBJ2-1; d_gene: TRBD2; v_gene: TRBV6-5; abundance: once; len: 13; CDR3aa: CATDLAGGHEQFF; CDR3nt: TGTGCCACCGATCTAGCGGGAGGCCATGAGCAGTTCTTC
j_gene: TRBJ2-1; d_gene: TRBD2; v_gene: TRBV5-1; abundance: -; len: 15; CDR3aa: CASSLVLAGNNEQFF; CDR3nt: TGCGCCAGCAGCTTGGTTCTAGCGGGAAACAATGAGCAGTTCTTC
j_gene: TRBJ2-7; d_gene: TRBD2; v_gene: TRBV4-1; abundance: -; len: 16; CDR3aa: CASSHPTSGRAYEQYF; CDR3nt: TGCGCCAGCAGCCATCCAACTAGCGGGAGGGCCTACGAGCAGTACTTC
j_gene: TRBJ2-1; d_gene: -; v_gene: TRBV11-2; abundance: -; len: 14; CDR3aa: CASSFGRVDNEQFF; CDR3nt: TGTGCCAGCAGCTTTGGCAGGGTTGACAATGAGCAGTTCTTC
j_gene: TRBJ2-2; d_gene: TRBD1; v_gene: TRBV7-8; abundance: -; len: 15; CDR3aa: CASSLWTGGTGELFF; CDR3nt: TGTGCCAGCAGCTTATGGACAGGGGGCACCGGGGAGCTGTTTTTT
j_gene: TRBJ2-3; d_gene: TRBD1; v_gene: TRBV6-5; abundance: -; len: 12; CDR3aa: CASGTGTDTQYF; CDR3nt: TGTGCCAGTGGGACAGGCACAGATACGCAGTATTTT
j_gene: TRBJ1-4; d_gene: TRBD1; v_gene: TRBV3-1/TRBV3-2; abundance: -; len: 14; CDR3aa: CASSPRDREEKLFF; CDR3nt: TGTGCCAGCAGCCCACGGGACAGGGAGGAAAAACTGTTTTTT
j_gene: TRBJ1-1; d_gene: -; v_gene: TRBV10-3; abundance: -; len: 11; CDR3aa: CAISEGGTVFF; CDR3nt: TGTGCCATCAGTGAAGGGGGAACAGTATTCTTT
j_gene: TRBJ1-1; d_gene: TRBD1; v_gene: TRBV6-5; abundance: -; len: 14; CDR3aa: CASSQRTGNTEAFF; CDR3nt: TGTGCCAGCAGTCAAAGGACAGGGAACACTGAAGCTTTCTTT